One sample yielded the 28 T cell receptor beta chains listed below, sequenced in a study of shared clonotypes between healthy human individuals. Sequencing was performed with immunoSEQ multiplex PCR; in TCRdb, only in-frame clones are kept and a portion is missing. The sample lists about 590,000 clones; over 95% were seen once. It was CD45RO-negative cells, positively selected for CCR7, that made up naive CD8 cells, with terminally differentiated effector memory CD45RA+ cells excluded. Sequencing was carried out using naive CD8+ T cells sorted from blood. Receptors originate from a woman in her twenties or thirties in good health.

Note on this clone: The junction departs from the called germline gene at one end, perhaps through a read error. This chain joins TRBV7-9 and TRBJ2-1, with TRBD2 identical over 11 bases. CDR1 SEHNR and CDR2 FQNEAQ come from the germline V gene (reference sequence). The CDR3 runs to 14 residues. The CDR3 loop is CASRLAGGTNEQFF. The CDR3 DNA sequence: TGTGCCAGCAGATTAGCGGGAGGGACGAATGAGCAGTTCTTC.

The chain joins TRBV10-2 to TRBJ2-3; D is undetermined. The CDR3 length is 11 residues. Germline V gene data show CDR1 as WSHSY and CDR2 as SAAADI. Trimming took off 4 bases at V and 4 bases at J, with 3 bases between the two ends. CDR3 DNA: TGCGCCAGCAGTGCACCAGATACGCAGTATTTT. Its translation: CASSAPDTQYF.

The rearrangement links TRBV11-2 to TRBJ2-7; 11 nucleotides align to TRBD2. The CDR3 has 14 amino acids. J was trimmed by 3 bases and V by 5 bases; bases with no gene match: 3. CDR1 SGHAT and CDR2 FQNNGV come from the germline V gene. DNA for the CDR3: TGTGCCAGCAGCGTTACTAGCGGGAGCTACGAGCAGTACTTC. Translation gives CASSVTSGSYEQYF.

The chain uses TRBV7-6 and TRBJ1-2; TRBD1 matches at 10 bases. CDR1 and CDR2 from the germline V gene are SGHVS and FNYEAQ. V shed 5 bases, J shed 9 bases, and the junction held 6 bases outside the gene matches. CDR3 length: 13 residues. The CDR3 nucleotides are TGTGCCAGCAGCGACGGGACAGGGGCAAGCTACACCTTC. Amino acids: CASSDGTGASYTF. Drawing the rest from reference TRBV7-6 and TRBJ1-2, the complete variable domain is GAGVSQSPRYKVTKRGQDVALRCDPISGHVSLYWYRQALGQGPEFLTYFNYEAQQDKSGLPNDRFSAERPEGSISTLTIQRTEQRDSAMYRCASSDGTGASYTFGSGTRLTVV.

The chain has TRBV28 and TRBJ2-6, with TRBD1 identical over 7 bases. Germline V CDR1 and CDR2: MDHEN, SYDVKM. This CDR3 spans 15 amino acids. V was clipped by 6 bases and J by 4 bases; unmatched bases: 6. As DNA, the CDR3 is TGTGCCAGCAGCCTAGGGGGCCCGGGGGCCAACGTCCTGACTTTC. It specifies CASSLGGPGANVLTF.

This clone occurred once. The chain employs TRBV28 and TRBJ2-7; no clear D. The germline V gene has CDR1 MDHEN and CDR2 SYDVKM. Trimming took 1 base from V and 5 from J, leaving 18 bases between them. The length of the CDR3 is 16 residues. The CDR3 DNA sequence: TGTGCCAGCAGTTTATCGCCAGGAACGGTTTTCAACGAGCAGTACTTC. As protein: CASSLSPGTVFNEQYF.

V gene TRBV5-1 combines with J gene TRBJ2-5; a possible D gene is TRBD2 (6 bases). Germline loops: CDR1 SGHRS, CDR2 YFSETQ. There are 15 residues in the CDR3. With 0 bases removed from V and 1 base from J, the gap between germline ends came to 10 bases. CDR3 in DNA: TGCGCCAGCAGCTTGGTGCGGGGCGTCCAAGAGACCCAGTACTTC. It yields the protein CASSLVRGVQETQYF.

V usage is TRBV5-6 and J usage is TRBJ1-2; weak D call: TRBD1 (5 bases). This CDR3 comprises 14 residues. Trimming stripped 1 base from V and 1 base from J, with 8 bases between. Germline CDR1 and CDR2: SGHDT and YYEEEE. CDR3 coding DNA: TGTGCCAGCAGCTTGAAGGGGAGTAACTATGGCTACACCTTC. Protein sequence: CASSLKGSNYGYTF. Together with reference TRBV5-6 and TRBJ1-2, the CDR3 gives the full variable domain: DAGVTQSPTHLIKTRGQQVTLRCSPKSGHDTVSWYQQALGQGPQFIFQYYEEEERQRGNFPDRFSGHQFPNYSSELNVNALLLGDSALYLCASSLKGSNYGYTFGSGTRLTVV.

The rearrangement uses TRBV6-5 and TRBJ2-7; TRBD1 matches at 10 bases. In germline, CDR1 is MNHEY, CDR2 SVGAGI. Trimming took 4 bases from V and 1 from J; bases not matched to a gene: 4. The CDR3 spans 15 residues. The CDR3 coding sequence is TGTGCCAGCAGTTCTCCGGGACAGGGGTCCTACGAGCAGTACTTC. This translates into CASSSPGQGSYEQYF.

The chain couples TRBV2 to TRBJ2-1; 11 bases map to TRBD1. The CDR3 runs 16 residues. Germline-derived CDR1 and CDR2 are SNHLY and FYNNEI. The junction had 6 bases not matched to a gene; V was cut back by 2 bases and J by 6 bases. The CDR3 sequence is CASSEWDRGAFNEQFF. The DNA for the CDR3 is TGTGCCAGCAGTGAATGGGACAGGGGGGCTTTCAATGAGCAGTTCTTC. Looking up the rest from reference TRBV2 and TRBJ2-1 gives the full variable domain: EPEVTQTPSHQVTQMGQEVILRCVPISNHLYFYWYRQILGQKVEFLVSFYNNEISEKSEIFDDQFSVERPDGSNFTLKIRSTKLEDSAMYFCASSEWDRGAFNEQFFGPGTRLTVL.

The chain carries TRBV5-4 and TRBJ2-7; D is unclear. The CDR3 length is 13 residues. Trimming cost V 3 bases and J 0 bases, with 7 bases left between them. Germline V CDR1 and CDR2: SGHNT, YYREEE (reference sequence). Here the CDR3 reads CASSYSLSYEQYF. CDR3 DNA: TGTGCCAGCAGCTACAGTCTCTCCTACGAGCAGTACTTC.

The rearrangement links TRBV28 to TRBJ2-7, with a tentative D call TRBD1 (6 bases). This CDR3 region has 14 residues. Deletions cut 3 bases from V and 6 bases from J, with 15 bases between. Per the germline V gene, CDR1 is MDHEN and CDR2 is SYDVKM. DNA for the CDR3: TGTGCCAGCAGTTTGGGGGCAGGTTCGTTCGAGCAGTACTTC. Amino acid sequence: CASSLGAGSFEQYF. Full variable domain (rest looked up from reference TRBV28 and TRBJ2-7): DVKVTQSSRYLVKRTGEKVFLECVQDMDHENMFWYRQDPGLGLRLIYFSYDVKMKEKGDIPEGYSVSREKKERFSLILESASTNQTSMYLCASSLGAGSFEQYFGPGTRLTVT.

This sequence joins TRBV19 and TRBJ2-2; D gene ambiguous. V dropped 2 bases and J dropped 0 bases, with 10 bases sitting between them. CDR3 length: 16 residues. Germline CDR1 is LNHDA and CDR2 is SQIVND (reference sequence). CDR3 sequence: CASSIRAPPNTGELFF. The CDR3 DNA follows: TGTGCCAGTAGTATAAGGGCTCCTCCGAACACCGGGGAGCTGTTTTTT.

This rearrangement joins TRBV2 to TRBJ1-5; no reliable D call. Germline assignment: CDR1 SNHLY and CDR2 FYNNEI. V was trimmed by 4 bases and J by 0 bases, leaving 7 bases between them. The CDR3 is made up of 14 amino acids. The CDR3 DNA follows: TGTGCCAGCAGTGCAATTAGTAGCAATCAGCCCCAGCATTTT. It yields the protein CASSAISSNQPQHF.

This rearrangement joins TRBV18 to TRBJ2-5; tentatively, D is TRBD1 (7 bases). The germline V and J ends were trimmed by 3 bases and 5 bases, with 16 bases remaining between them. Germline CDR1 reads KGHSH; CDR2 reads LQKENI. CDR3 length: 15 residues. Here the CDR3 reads CASSPQGGRQETQYF. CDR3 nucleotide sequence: TGTGCCAGCTCACCTCAGGGGGGCAGACAGGAGACCCAGTACTTC.

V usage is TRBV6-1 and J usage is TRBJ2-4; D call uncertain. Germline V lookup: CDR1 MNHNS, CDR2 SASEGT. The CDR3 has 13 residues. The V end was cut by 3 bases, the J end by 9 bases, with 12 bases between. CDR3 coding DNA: TGTGCCAGCAGTGACCCCACCGCTGGCATTCAGTACTTC. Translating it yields CASSDPTAGIQYF.

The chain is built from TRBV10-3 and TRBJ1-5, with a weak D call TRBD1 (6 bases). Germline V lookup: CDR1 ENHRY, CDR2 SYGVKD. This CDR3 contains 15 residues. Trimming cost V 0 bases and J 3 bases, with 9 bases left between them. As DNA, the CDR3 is TGTGCCATCAGTGAGTCGGGACACAACAATCAGCCCCAGCATTTT. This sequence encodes CAISESGHNNQPQHF.

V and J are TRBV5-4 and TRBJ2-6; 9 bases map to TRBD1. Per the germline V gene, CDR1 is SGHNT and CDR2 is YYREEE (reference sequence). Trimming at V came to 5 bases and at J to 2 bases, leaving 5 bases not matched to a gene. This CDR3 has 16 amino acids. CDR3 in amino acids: CASRSGDRAGANVLTF. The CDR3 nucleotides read TGTGCCAGCAGATCCGGGGACAGGGCTGGGGCCAACGTCCTGACTTTC. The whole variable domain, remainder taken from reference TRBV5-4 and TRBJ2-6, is ETGVTQSPTHLIKTRGQQVTLRCSSQSGHNTVSWYQQALGQGPQFIFQYYREEENGRGNFPPRFSGLQFPNYSSELNVNALELDDSALYLCASRSGDRAGANVLTFGAGSRLTVL.

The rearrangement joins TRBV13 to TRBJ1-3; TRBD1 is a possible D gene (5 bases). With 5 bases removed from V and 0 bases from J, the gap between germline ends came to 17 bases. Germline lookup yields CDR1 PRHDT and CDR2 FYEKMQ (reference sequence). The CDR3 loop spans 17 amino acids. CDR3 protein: CASSPVDGQFSGNTIYF. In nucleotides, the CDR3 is TGTGCCAGCAGCCCCGTGGACGGACAATTCTCTGGAAACACCATATATTTT. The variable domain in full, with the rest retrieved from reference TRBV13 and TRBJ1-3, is AAGVIQSPRHLIKEKRETATLKCYPIPRHDTVYWYQQGPGQDPQFLISFYEKMQSDKGSIPDRFSAQQFSDYHSELNMSSLELGDSALYFCASSPVDGQFSGNTIYFGEGSWLTVV.

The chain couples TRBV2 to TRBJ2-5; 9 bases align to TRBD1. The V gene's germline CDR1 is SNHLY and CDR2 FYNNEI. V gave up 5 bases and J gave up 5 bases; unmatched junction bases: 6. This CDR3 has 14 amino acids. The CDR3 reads CASSLTGGAETQYF. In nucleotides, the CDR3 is TGTGCCAGCAGTCTAACAGGGGGCGCCGAGACCCAGTACTTC.

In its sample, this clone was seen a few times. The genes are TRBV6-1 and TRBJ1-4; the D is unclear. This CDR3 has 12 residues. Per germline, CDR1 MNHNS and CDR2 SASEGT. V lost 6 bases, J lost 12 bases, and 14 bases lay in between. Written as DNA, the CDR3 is TGTGCCAGCAGGGTCCCCATGGAGGAACTGTTTTTT. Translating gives CASRVPMEELFF.

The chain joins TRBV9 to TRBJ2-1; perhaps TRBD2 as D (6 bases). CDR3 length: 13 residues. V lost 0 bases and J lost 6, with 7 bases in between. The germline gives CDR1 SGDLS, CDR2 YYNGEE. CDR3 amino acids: CASSVGDSNEQFF. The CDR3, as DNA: TGTGCCAGCAGCGTAGGGGACTCCAATGAGCAGTTCTTC. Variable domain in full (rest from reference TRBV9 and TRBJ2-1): DSGVTQTPKHLITATGQRVTLRCSPRSGDLSVYWYQQSLDQGLQFLIQYYNGEERAKGNILERFSAQQFPDLHSELNLSSLELGDSALYFCASSVGDSNEQFFGPGTRLTVL.

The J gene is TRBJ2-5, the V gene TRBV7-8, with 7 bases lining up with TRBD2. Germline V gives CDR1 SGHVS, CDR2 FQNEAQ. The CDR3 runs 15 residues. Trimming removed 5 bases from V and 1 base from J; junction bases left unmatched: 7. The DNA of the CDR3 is TGTGCCAGCAGCCAGGGTGCGGGAGCCCAAGAGACCCAGTACTTC. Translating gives CASSQGAGAQETQYF.

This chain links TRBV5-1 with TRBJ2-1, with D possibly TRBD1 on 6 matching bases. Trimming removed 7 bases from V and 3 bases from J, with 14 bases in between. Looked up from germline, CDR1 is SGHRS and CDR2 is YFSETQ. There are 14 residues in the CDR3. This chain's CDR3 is CASRYRTDYNEQFF. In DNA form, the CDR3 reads TGCGCCAGCCGCTACCGGACAGACTACAATGAGCAGTTCTTC.

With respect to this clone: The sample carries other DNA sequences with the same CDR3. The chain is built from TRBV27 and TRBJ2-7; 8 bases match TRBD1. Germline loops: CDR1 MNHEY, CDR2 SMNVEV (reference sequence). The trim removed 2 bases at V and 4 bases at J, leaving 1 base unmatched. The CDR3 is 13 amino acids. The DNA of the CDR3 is TGTGCCAGCAGTTTACAGGGGGCTTACGAGCAGTACTTC. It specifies CASSLQGAYEQYF.

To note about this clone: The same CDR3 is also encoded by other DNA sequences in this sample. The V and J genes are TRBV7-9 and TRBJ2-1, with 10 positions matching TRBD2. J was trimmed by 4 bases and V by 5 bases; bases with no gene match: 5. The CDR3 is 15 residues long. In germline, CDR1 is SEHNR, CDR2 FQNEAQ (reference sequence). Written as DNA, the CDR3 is TGTGCCAGCAGCCAAACTAGCGGGGAATACAATGAGCAGTTCTTC. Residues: CASSQTSGEYNEQFF. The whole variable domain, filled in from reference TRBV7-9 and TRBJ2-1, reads DTGVSQNPRHKITKRGQNVTFRCDPISEHNRLYWYRQTLGQGPEFLTYFQNEAQLEKSRLLSDRFSAERPKGSFSTLEIQRTEQGDSAMYLCASSQTSGEYNEQFFGPGTRLTVL.

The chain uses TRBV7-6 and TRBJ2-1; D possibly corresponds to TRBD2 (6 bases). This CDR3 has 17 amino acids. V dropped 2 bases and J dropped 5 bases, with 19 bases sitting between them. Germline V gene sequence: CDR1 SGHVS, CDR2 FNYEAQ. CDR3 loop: CASSLRSRDRPHNEQFF. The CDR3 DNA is TGTGCCAGCAGCTTACGGTCGCGGGACCGACCCCACAATGAGCAGTTCTTC.

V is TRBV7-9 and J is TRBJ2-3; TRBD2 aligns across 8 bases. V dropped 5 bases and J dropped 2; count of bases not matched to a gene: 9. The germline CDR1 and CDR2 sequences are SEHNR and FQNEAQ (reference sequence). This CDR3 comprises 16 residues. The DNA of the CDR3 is TGTGCCAGCAGCCCCCCTAGCGGGCCGTTCACAGATACGCAGTATTTT. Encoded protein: CASSPPSGPFTDTQYF. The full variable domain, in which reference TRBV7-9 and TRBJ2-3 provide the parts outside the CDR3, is DTGVSQNPRHKITKRGQNVTFRCDPISEHNRLYWYRQTLGQGPEFLTYFQNEAQLEKSRLLSDRFSAERPKGSFSTLEIQRTEQGDSAMYLCASSPPSGPFTDTQYFGPGTRLTVL.